The 28 T cell receptor beta chains presented below share a single source sample, sequenced in a study of blood T cell repertoires in COVID-19. TCRdb keeps only in-frame clones here, not all; method: immunoSEQ multiplex PCR. The sample records 150,000 or so clones, roughly 85% being singletons. The sample consisted of PBMCs or T cells enriched from blood (not recorded which). These receptors all stem from a woman aged 50 to 65 who had recovered from COVID-19.

The CDR3 spells CASSPPGWYGNTIYF. The CDR3 bases are TGTGCCAGCAGCCCCCCGGGGTGGTATGGAAACACCATATATTTT. This chain connects TRBV3-1 (or the pseudogene TRBV3-2) to TRBJ1-3; unclear D gene. The ends were cut back, 4 bases at V and 3 bases at J, with 13 bases in the middle. Germline CDR1 reads LGHDT; CDR2 reads YNNKEL (reference sequence). The CDR3 loop spans 15 amino acids.

This rearrangement joins TRBV7-9 to TRBJ2-2, with 8 bases lining up with TRBD1. Germline CDR1 and CDR2: SEHNR and FQNEAQ (reference sequence). The J segment lost 3 bases and the V segment lost 1 base, leaving 4 bases of the junction unmatched. The CDR3 spans 16 residues. The DNA for the CDR3 is TGTGCCAGCAGCTTAGTACAGGGGGTCGACACCGGGGAGCTGTTTTTT. Translating it yields CASSLVQGVDTGELFF.

The V gene is TRBV2, the J gene TRBJ2-5, with a tentative D call TRBD2 (5 bases). Germline CDR1 and CDR2: SNHLY and FYNNEI. Deletions cut 8 bases from V and 5 bases from J, with 12 bases between. This CDR3 is built from 12 residues. CDR3 sequence reads: CASGSREETQYF. CDR3 sequence (DNA): TGTGCCAGCGGATCAAGGGAGGAGACCCAGTACTTC.

This chain uses TRBV24-1 with TRBJ1-1; TRBD1 aligns across 10 bases. The CDR3 runs 14 residues. V lost 3 bases, J lost 4 bases, and 1 base stayed unmatched. From germline, CDR1 is KGHDR and CDR2 SFDVKD. The CDR3 loop reads CATSDDRGPTEAFF. In nucleotides, the CDR3 is TGTGCCACCAGTGATGACAGGGGGCCCACTGAAGCTTTCTTT.

This rearrangement joins TRBV5-1 to TRBJ2-5; 7 bases fit TRBD1. CDR1 is SGHRS, CDR2 YFSETQ, per germline. With V trimmed by 9 bases and J by 0 bases, 8 bases remained unmatched. The CDR3 sequence is 14 residues long. The CDR3 nucleotides are TGCGCCAACAGAATACAGGGGTACCAAGAGACCCAGTACTTC. It specifies CANRIQGYQETQYF.

The table lists this clone with a few counts. The CDR3 bases are TGTGCCAGCAGCTTGGACAGGGGAGCCTACAATGAGCAGTTCTTC. Residues: CASSLDRGAYNEQFF. The rearrangement links TRBV5-4 to TRBJ2-1; 7 bases map to TRBD1. The CDR3 has 15 residues. Germline assignment: CDR1 SGHNT and CDR2 YYREEE (reference sequence). The V gene end was trimmed by 0 bases and the J gene end by 2 bases; junction bases not matched to a gene: 2. Combining the CDR3 with reference TRBV5-4 and TRBJ2-1 gives the whole variable domain ETGVTQSPTHLIKTRGQQVTLRCSSQSGHNTVSWYQQALGQGPQFIFQYYREEENGRGNFPPRFSGLQFPNYSSELNVNALELDDSALYLCASSLDRGAYNEQFFGPGTRLTVL.

V gene TRBV7-2 combines with J gene TRBJ1-5, with a tentative D call TRBD1 (6 bases). Germline V gene data show CDR1 as SGHTA and CDR2 as FQGNSA. V shed 7 bases and J shed 5 bases, with 12 bases lying between them. The CDR3 sequence is 13 residues long. The DNA of the CDR3 is TGTGCCAGCACCGGGGACACCGATCAGCCCCAGCATTTT. This codes for CASTGDTDQPQHF.

This chain joins TRBV5-6 and TRBJ2-5; 9 bases agree with TRBD1. The V and J ends lost 4 bases and 4 bases, in that order; junction bases with no gene match: 5. CDR3 length: 14 amino acids. In germline, CDR1 is SGHDT, CDR2 YYEEEE. The CDR3 nucleotides are TGTGCCAGCAGCGTCTCGACAGGGGGAGAGACCCAGTACTTC. Encoded protein: CASSVSTGGETQYF.

The chain recombines TRBV6-4 with TRBJ2-3; TRBD2 might be the D (5 bases). This CDR3 region has 14 residues. Germline values: CDR1 MRHNA, CDR2 SNTAGT. Trimming pared 4 bases from V and 1 base from J, leaving 9 bases between. DNA for the CDR3: TGTGCCAGCAGTGCCTTCGGGGGCACAGATACGCAGTATTTT. Amino acid sequence: CASSAFGGTDTQYF.

The chain couples TRBV29-1 to TRBJ1-5; 7 nucleotides align to TRBD1. Looked up from germline, CDR1 is SQVTM and CDR2 is ANQGSEA. V shed 6 bases, J shed 1 base, and the junction held 9 bases outside the gene matches. The CDR3 sequence is 15 residues long. In nucleotides, the CDR3 is TGCAGCGTGGGGGTGGAGGGGGCGAGCAATCAGCCCCAGCATTTT. It specifies CSVGVEGASNQPQHF.

The chain is built from TRBV27 and TRBJ2-5, with 8 bases that match TRBD2. CDR1 and CDR2 from the germline V gene are MNHEY and SMNVEV (reference sequence). This CDR3 contains 17 residues. J lost 1 base, V lost 2 bases, and 9 bases had no gene match. The CDR3 spells CASSLRSAGGLQETQYF. DNA for the CDR3: TGTGCCAGCAGTTTACGGTCGGCGGGGGGCCTCCAAGAGACCCAGTACTTC.

V gene TRBV6-4 combines with J gene TRBJ2-2; TRBD1 matches 12 bases. Germline V lookup: CDR1 MRHNA, CDR2 SNTAGT. V lost 7 bases and J lost 6; bases outside the gene matches: 9. The CDR3 has 16 residues. CDR3 protein: CASKAGTGGVSGELFF. The CDR3 nucleotides are TGTGCCAGCAAAGCCGGGACAGGGGGCGTTTCCGGGGAGCTGTTTTTT.

The rearrangement links TRBV7-2 to TRBJ1-6; 9 nucleotides agree with TRBD1. V lost 1 base and J lost 10; bases outside the gene matches: 8. Germline V gene data show CDR1 as SGHTA and CDR2 as FQGNSA. The CDR3 consists of 16 residues. CDR3 in DNA: TGTGCCAGCAGCTTAGTCGTTTGGACAGGGGAATCACCCCTCCACTTT. It codes for CASSLVVWTGESPLHF.

The V and J genes are TRBV18 and TRBJ2-3; the match to TRBD2 covers 7 bases. In germline, CDR1 is KGHSH, CDR2 LQKENI. The CDR3 totals 18 residues. V lost 4 bases, J lost 4 bases, and 17 bases stayed unmatched. CDR3 in DNA: TGTGCCAGCTCACTCCGTCGGCCTAGCGGCGATTTAGCAGATACGCAGTATTTT. It yields the protein CASSLRRPSGDLADTQYF.

The chain uses TRBV27 and TRBJ2-2; 9 bases are shared with TRBD1. Germline lookup yields CDR1 MNHEY and CDR2 SMNVEV (reference sequence). With V trimmed by 6 bases and J by 4 bases, 3 bases remained unmatched. There are 14 residues in the CDR3. The CDR3 DNA follows: TGTGCCAGCAGGAGGACAGGGGCCACCGGGGAGCTGTTTTTT. Translated, it gives CASRRTGATGELFF.

CDR3 in amino acids: CASGLAGGGETQYF. In nucleotides, the CDR3 is TGTGCCAGCGGACTAGCGGGGGGGGGAGAGACCCAGTACTTC. The genes are TRBV3-1 (or the pseudogene TRBV3-2) and TRBJ2-5; 15 nucleotides line up with TRBD2. This CDR3 is 14 amino acids long. Trimming removed 8 bases from V and 4 bases from J; junction bases left unmatched: 2. Germline CDR1 LGHDT, CDR2 YNNKEL (reference sequence).

This chain joins TRBV23-1 and TRBJ2-7; D unclear. TRBV23-1 is an open reading frame whose function is uncertain. The CDR3 spans 19 residues. V lost 4 bases to trimming and J lost 0 bases, with 25 bases between them. Here the CDR3 reads CASSLRPPPGSYGSYEQYV. CDR3 in DNA: TGCGCCAGCAGTCTCCGACCGCCGCCGGGTTCGTATGGCTCCTACGAGCAGTACGTC.

This chain joins TRBV29-1 and TRBJ1-4; 7 bases align to TRBD1. The CDR3 has 11 amino acids. Germline loops: CDR1 SQVTM, CDR2 ANQGSEA. J lost 12 bases, V lost 7 bases, and 8 bases had no gene match. The CDR3 DNA follows: TGCAGCGCTGGGAACAGGGGTCAACTGTTTTTT. As protein: CSAGNRGQLFF.

This rearrangement joins TRBV5-1 to TRBJ1-1; 10 bases are shared with TRBD1. Trimming cost V 5 bases and J 11 bases; bases outside gene matches: 9. This CDR3 comprises 13 residues. Germline assignment: CDR1 SGHRS and CDR2 YFSETQ. The CDR3 region is CASSPEGQGQAFF. As DNA, the CDR3 is TGCGCCAGCAGTCCGGAGGGACAGGGGCAGGCTTTCTTT.

The V gene is TRBV9, the J gene TRBJ2-1; 7 nucleotides match TRBD2. The trim removed 4 bases at V and 9 bases at J, leaving 7 bases unmatched. Germline values: CDR1 SGDLS, CDR2 YYNGEE. The CDR3 contains 13 residues. This chain's CDR3 is CASSSASSGEQFF. CDR3 nucleotides: TGTGCCAGCAGCTCCGCATCTAGCGGTGAGCAGTTCTTC.

The chain employs TRBV6-2 or TRBV6-3 and TRBJ2-3, with 7 bases aligning to TRBD2. In germline, CDR1 is MNHEY, CDR2 SVGEGT. This CDR3 is built from 14 residues. Trimming cost V 4 bases and J 3 bases; bases outside gene matches: 4. For the CDR3, the DNA is TGTGCCAGCAGTTCGGGGGGTTGGACAGATACGCAGTATTTT. Protein: CASSSGGWTDTQYF.

V and J are TRBV19 and TRBJ2-3; 9 bases match TRBD1. J was trimmed by 3 bases and V by 9 bases; bases with no gene match: 10. The CDR3 spans 15 residues. Germline V gene lookup returns CDR1 LNHDA and CDR2 SQIVND (reference sequence). The DNA of the CDR3 is TGTGCCAGCGCGAACCGGGACAGGGAAACAGATACGCAGTATTTT. This codes for CASANRDRETDTQYF. Complete variable domain (other parts from reference TRBV19 and TRBJ2-3): DGGITQSPKYLFRKEGQNVTLSCEQNLNHDAMYWYRQDPGQGLRLIYYSQIVNDFQKGDIAEGYSVSREKKESFPLTVTSAQKNPTAFYLCASANRDRETDTQYFGPGTRLTVL.

The rearrangement uses TRBV30 and TRBJ1-5; 8 bases are a match to TRBD1. V was pared by 0 bases and J by 7 bases, with 8 bases of the junction left unmatched. In germline, CDR1 is GTSNPN, CDR2 SVGIG (reference sequence). The CDR3 runs 15 residues. The CDR3 protein is CAWSVDFTGGQPQHF. The CDR3 DNA sequence: TGTGCCTGGAGTGTTGATTTCACAGGGGGACAGCCCCAGCATTTT.

This clone was seen a few times. The V call is TRBV28, the J call TRBJ1-1; 9 nucleotides match TRBD1. V trimming: 5 bases; J trimming: 11 bases; junction bases outside the gene matches: 6. This CDR3 is 12 amino acids long. Germline V gene data show CDR1 as MDHEN and CDR2 as SYDVKM. As DNA, the CDR3 is TGTGCCAGCAGTACAGGGGGCAAGGCGGCTTTCTTT. It yields the protein CASSTGGKAAFF. Full variable domain (rest looked up from reference TRBV28 and TRBJ1-1): DVKVTQSSRYLVKRTGEKVFLECVQDMDHENMFWYRQDPGLGLRLIYFSYDVKMKEKGDIPEGYSVSREKKERFSLILESASTNQTSMYLCASSTGGKAAFFGQGTRLTVV.

The CDR3 region is CASGPPFGNTIYF. CDR3 sequence (DNA): TGTGCCAGCGGGCCCCCTTTCGGAAACACCATATATTTT. The chain has TRBV12-3 or TRBV12-4 and TRBJ1-3, with D unclear. V dropped 8 bases and J dropped 4 bases, with 12 bases sitting between them. CDR3 size: 13 residues.

The chain has TRBV7-9 and TRBJ1-2; TRBD1 agrees at 8 bases. This CDR3 comprises 14 residues. Germline CDR1 reads SEHNR; CDR2 reads FQNEAQ (reference sequence). V was pared by 7 bases and J by 2 bases, with 6 bases of the junction left unmatched. This chain's CDR3 is CASTPTGGNYGYTF. CDR3 nucleotides: TGTGCCAGCACCCCTACAGGGGGGAACTATGGCTACACCTTC.

The CDR3 reads CASSLVRLQETQYF. In nucleotides, the CDR3 is TGTGCCAGCAGCTTAGTCCGGTTACAAGAGACCCAGTACTTC. The chain has TRBV7-2 and TRBJ2-5; unclear D gene. Germline loops: CDR1 SGHTA, CDR2 FQGNSA. Trimming cost V 1 base and J 2 bases, with 8 bases left between them. This CDR3 is 14 amino acids long.

V gene TRBV10-3 combines with J gene TRBJ2-2; possibly TRBD1 for D (5 bases). Between the trimmed V and J ends, which lost 4 bases and 5 bases, there was a span of 14 bases. CDR3 length: 15 amino acids. Germline V gene data show CDR1 as ENHRY and CDR2 as SYGVKD. The DNA for the CDR3 is TGTGCCATCAGTGGAAGGGGCAGTAGTACCGGGGAGCTGTTTTTT. Encoded protein: CAISGRGSSTGELFF.